The clone carrying this T cell receptor beta chain was detected only a few times. The antigen is undetermined. These data belong to a study of CD8 T cells in ankylosing spondylitis. Study-wide points: Disease-linked clones were reportedly significantly enriched in matched ankylosing spondylitis synovial fluid. Ankylosing spondylitis blood appeared to be characterized by a TCR beta motif of about 8 highly homologous variants.

Between the trimmed V and J ends, which lost 6 bases and 6 bases, there was a span of 8 bases. This CDR3 region has 12 residues. One entry per CDR3 protein, called by TCRdb with MiXCR from the 5' RACE reads. The table lists some 200,000 distinct CDR3 sequences, 13% of them singletons. Sequenced sample: blood, either unsorted or a sorted T cell fraction (not recorded which). This sequence originates from a male donor with ankylosing spondylitis or in good health (not recorded which). The genes are TRBV12-3 or TRBV12-4 and TRBJ2-2; D uncertain. The CDR3 is CASRDTAGELFF. CDR3 in DNA: TGTGCCAGCAGAGACACGGCCGGGGAGCTGTTTTTT.